This TCR beta chain was captured in a study of T-cell reconstitution after alpha-beta-depleted transplantation in children. Study-wide results and caveats: T cells produced anew were the main source of T-cell counts and diversity one year after transplant. Surviving recipient T cells and thymic progenitors underlay high day-60 TCRbeta diversity in some patients. Several hundred expanded graft clones reportedly gave rise to the alpha-beta T cells present about two months after transplant.

The library targeted TCRbeta and was prepared with unique molecular identifiers. TCRdb re-called the PCR reads with MiXCR, one entry per CDR3 protein. The data show some 600,000 distinct CDR3 sequences, 10% to 15% seen once. This clonotype occurred many times. Its antigen remains unknown. V gave up 3 bases and J gave up 4 bases, with 11 bases separating them. The V gene's germline CDR1 is SQVTM and CDR2 ANQGSEA. This CDR3 has 13 residues. Material: PBMCs, mostly from graft donor cells, obtained 360 days after TCRalphabeta/CD19-depleted stem cell transplant. V gene TRBV29-1 combines with J gene TRBJ2-3; D is possibly TRBD1 or TRBD2 (5 bases each). The clonotype originates from a male patient between 5 and 17 years old who had a stem cell transplant for acute myeloid leukemia, so the T cells may come from the graft donor. The CDR3: CSVEGENADTQYF. Written as DNA, the CDR3 is TGCAGCGTTGAGGGGGAGAACGCAGATACGCAGTATTTT.